The 9 T cell receptor beta chains listed next were all sequenced from one sample in a study of graft-versus-host responses after intestinal transplantation. Clones were read by immunoSEQ multiplex PCR, and TCRdb kept only the in-frame ones, dropping some. The table has some 110,000 clones, 85% to 95% seen once; the top ten hold roughly 1.2%. These TCRs' antigens remain unknown. This specimen consisted of unstimulated CD8+ T cells sorted from spleen or lymph node cells, obtained before transplant. These TCRs come from a human donor who was the organ donor for an intestinal transplant.

The V call is TRBV10-3, the J call TRBJ1-2, with 9 positions matching TRBD1. The CDR3 totals 15 residues. V dropped 3 bases and J dropped 2; count of bases not matched to a gene: 4. The germline V gene has CDR1 ENHRY and CDR2 SYGVKD. The CDR3 sequence is CAISEMGQGNYGYTF. The DNA of the CDR3 is TGTGCCATCAGTGAAATGGGACAGGGAAACTATGGCTACACCTTC.

This clone was recorded a few times. The chain joins TRBV6-5 to TRBJ2-7, with D possibly TRBD2 on 6 matching bases. CDR3 length: 13 residues. The germline V gene has CDR1 MNHEY and CDR2 SVGAGI. V lost 2 bases to trimming and J lost 6 bases, with 11 bases between them. CDR3 DNA: TGTGCCAGCAGTTACGCGTTGGGGGGCGAGCAGTACTTC. It encodes CASSYALGGEQYF.

This clone was detected once. The chain recombines TRBV7-2 with TRBJ1-2; D remains ambiguous. CDR1 is SGHTA, CDR2 FQGNSA, per germline. V was trimmed by 0 bases and J by 1 base, leaving 0 bases between them. The CDR3 runs to 12 residues. The CDR3 sequence is CASSLANYGYTF. Here the CDR3 DNA reads TGTGCCAGCAGCTTAGCTAACTATGGCTACACCTTC.

CDR3 nucleotides: TGTGCCAGCAGCCCCCGGACTAGCGGGAGCGAGACCCAGTACTTC. Its protein is CASSPRTSGSETQYF. This chain joins TRBV4-2 and TRBJ2-5; 13 nucleotides line up with TRBD2. Germline lookup yields CDR1 LGHNA and CDR2 YNFKEQ. The CDR3 length is 15 residues. Trimming removed 4 bases from V and 5 bases from J; junction bases left unmatched: 4.

The chain links TRBV6-1 to TRBJ1-2; the D is unclear. V lost 6 bases and J 3 bases, leaving 11 bases between the germline ends. Germline CDR1 and CDR2: MNHNS and SASEGT. The CDR3 loop spans 13 amino acids. The CDR3 region is CASRHDGYYGYTF. The DNA of the CDR3 is TGTGCCAGCAGACACGACGGATACTATGGCTACACCTTC.

J is TRBJ1-5 and V is TRBV21-1. TRBV21-1 is given as a pseudogene. CDR3 length equals 18 residues. CDR3 sequence (DNA): TGTGCCAGCAGCAAAGGTTTCGGGATCTGGGACTATAATCAGCCCCAGCATTTT. This gives the protein CASSKGFGIWDYNQPQHF.

This chain joins TRBV30 and TRBJ2-2; 11 bases align to TRBD2. V shed 5 bases, J shed 6 bases, and the junction held 8 bases outside the gene matches. CDR3 size: 15 residues. Germline CDR1 reads GTSNPN; CDR2 reads SVGIG (reference sequence). Here the CDR3 reads CAWGGTSGHAGELFF. Here the CDR3 DNA reads TGTGCCTGGGGAGGGACTAGCGGTCATGCCGGGGAGCTGTTTTTT.

The chain couples TRBV28 to TRBJ1-5; D is perhaps TRBD1 (5 bases). CDR1 and CDR2 (germline): MDHEN, SYDVKM. This CDR3 has 15 residues. Between the trimmed V and J ends, which lost 5 bases and 6 bases, there was a span of 17 bases. The CDR3 DNA is TGTGCCAGCAGTCCCGGGGCACCGGGTAGTCAGCCCCAGCATTTT. As protein: CASSPGAPGSQPQHF.

The chain couples TRBV11-2 to TRBJ1-1; tentatively, D is TRBD1 (6 bases). V was trimmed by 5 bases and J by 5 bases, leaving 6 bases between them. Germline V gives CDR1 SGHAT, CDR2 FQNNGV. The CDR3 consists of 11 residues. For the CDR3, the DNA is TGTGCCAGCAGCAGGGGGACTGAAGCTTTCTTT. Its protein is CASSRGTEAFF. Supplemented by reference TRBV11-2 and TRBJ1-1, the full variable domain reads EAGVAQSPRYKIIEKRQSVAFWCNPISGHATLYWYQQILGQGPKLLIQFQNNGVVDDSQLPKDRFSAERLKGVDSTLKIQPAKLEDSAVYLCASSRGTEAFFGQGTRLTVV.